The 5 T cell receptor beta chains reported below all come from one sample, sequenced in a study of T cell responses to AZD1222 COVID-19 vaccine. This table comes from immunoSEQ multiplex PCR, and its TCRdb copy is limited to in-frame clones, with some not included. The repertoire consists of approximately 71,000 clones, with 65% to 80% occurring once and the leading ten covering about an eighth. The input for sequencing was peripheral blood, taken on day 0 of AZD1222 vaccination. The receptors derive from an adult in good health.

CDR3 DNA: TGTGCCAGCAGTGACTCCCCGACTAGCGGGTCCACCGGGGAGCTGTTTTTT. Translation gives CASSDSPTSGSTGELFF. V usage is TRBV6-4 and J usage is TRBJ2-2; 10 bases agree with TRBD2. The CDR3 runs 17 residues. The germline V gene encodes CDR1 MRHNA and CDR2 SNTAGT. V lost 0 bases to trimming and J lost 4 bases; unmatched junction nucleotides: 5.

This chain joins TRBV6-5 and TRBJ1-5; D is unclear. Germline CDR1 reads MNHEY; CDR2 reads SVGAGI. V lost 6 bases and J 0 bases, leaving 6 bases between the germline ends. This CDR3 has 13 amino acids. As DNA, the CDR3 is TGTGCCAGCAGGAGCGTTAGCAATCAGCCCCAGCATTTT. Its protein is CASRSVSNQPQHF.

The chain joins TRBV9 to TRBJ1-2; no clear D gene. The CDR3 totals 13 residues. The germline gives CDR1 SGDLS, CDR2 YYNGEE. The V end lost 1 base, the J end lost 6 bases, and 10 bases lay between the germline ends. The CDR3: CASSVFIRNGYTF. CDR3 nucleotide sequence: TGTGCCAGCAGCGTATTTATTCGGAATGGCTACACCTTC.

This chain links TRBV7-9 with TRBJ1-1, with D perhaps TRBD1 (6 bases). The CDR3 consists of 13 residues. V dropped 1 base and J dropped 4 bases, with 7 bases sitting between them. The germline V gene encodes CDR1 SEHNR and CDR2 FQNEAQ (reference sequence). CDR3 sequence: CASSLGGPTEAFF. The CDR3 nucleotides are TGTGCCAGCAGCTTAGGGGGGCCCACTGAAGCTTTCTTT.

This clone was found once. The CDR3 here is CASSLAYGEQFF. CDR3 sequence (DNA): TGTGCCAGCAGCCTAGCGTACGGTGAGCAGTTCTTC. This chain connects TRBV3-1 (or the pseudogene TRBV3-2) to TRBJ2-1; possibly TRBD2 for D (5 bases). Looked up from germline, CDR1 is LGHDT and CDR2 is YNNKEL (reference sequence). The CDR3 totals 12 residues. Between the trimmed V and J ends, which lost 4 bases and 9 bases, there was a span of 10 bases.